This T cell receptor beta chain derives from a study of T-cell memory formation after mild COVID-19. Study in general: For the most part, TCR clusters were specific to one donor. Findings and caveats of the study: Contracting CD4+ clones lay largely in CM and EM, with CD8+ ones residing in EMRA. Clones that got smaller from day 15 to 85 had even CD4/CD8, while clones growing later tipped toward CD4+.

One entry per CDR3 protein, called by TCRdb with MiXCR from the 5' RACE reads. The table records around 300,000 distinct CDR3 sequences, more than 13% of them present only once. This clonotype was picked up a small number of times. As yet, its antigen is unknown. CDR1 is SGHVS and CDR2 is FQNEAQ in the germline V gene. The CDR3 has 15 residues. J gave up 8 bases and V 5 bases, and 6 bases lay outside the gene matches. The sequencing input was PBMCs or a T cell subset sorted from them (not recorded which). V and J are TRBV7-8 and TRBJ2-3, with TRBD2 identical over 14 bases. This TCR was sampled from a man aged 18 to 30 who had mild COVID-19 (a few samples of this study predate the infection). Cell type and time point are not known. The CDR3 protein is CASSPGTSGGGTQYF. In DNA, the CDR3 is TGTGCCAGCAGCCCCGGGACTAGCGGGGGAGGTACGCAGTATTTT.